This T cell receptor beta chain is drawn from a study of T cells after yellow fever vaccination. Study overall: Fractions with few cells were prepared using SMART-Seq v4 Ultra Low Input.

Study results and caveats: The study found a weaker secondary response that peaked faster, day 5 versus 15. Among primary-vaccination clones, most reappeared after the booster, at approximately 96% for CD4 and 88% for CD8.

V trimming: 8 bases; J trimming: 4 bases; junction bases outside the gene matches: 8. The CDR3 has 14 residues. The germline CDR1 and CDR2 sequences are MNHEY and SVGEGT. Universal primer sites and UMIs were introduced during 5'RACE template-switching synthesis of TCR cDNA. MiXCR, applied by TCRdb to the 5' RACE reads, yields one record per CDR3 protein. Of about 60,000 distinct CDR3 sequences listed, roughly 6.9% are singletons. In its sample, this clonotype was seen a few times. The antigen is undetermined. The clonotype comes from a man between 18 and 29 years old who received the YFV17D yellow fever vaccine. The material sequenced was CD8+ T cells sorted from PBMCs, taken on the day of the first yellow fever vaccination. The chain is built from TRBV6-2 or TRBV6-3 and TRBJ2-7, with TRBD1 identical over 10 bases. The DNA of the CDR3 is TGTGCCAGCGGGGGACAGGGGTCCATGTACGAGCAGTACTTC. This encodes CASGGQGSMYEQYF.